The 17 T cell receptor beta chains given below trace back to one sample, sequenced in a study of CD8+ T cells in alopecia areata. RNA extraction was followed by reverse transcription into cDNA, which acted as the sequencing template. Method: immunoSEQ multiplex PCR; TCRdb's copy keeps in-frame clones and lacks some. Of 93,000 or so clones in the sample, 55% were seen once. The source material was CD4+ T cells sorted from blood. Receptor source: a human donor in good health.

This clone turned up a few times. The chain couples TRBV30 to TRBJ2-5; 13 bases align to TRBD2. Germline V gene data show CDR1 as GTSNPN and CDR2 as SVGIG (reference sequence). Trimming cost V 0 bases and J 5 bases; bases outside gene matches: 12. This CDR3 region has 18 residues. This CDR3 reads CAWSVFPTSGGRWETQYF. In nucleotides, the CDR3 is TGTGCCTGGAGTGTATTCCCGACTAGCGGGGGGAGATGGGAGACCCAGTACTTC.

V is TRBV7-2 and J is TRBJ2-7; tentatively, D is TRBD1 (5 bases). CDR1 and CDR2 (germline): SGHTA, FQGNSA. This CDR3 region has 13 residues. V was pared by 3 bases and J by 3 bases, with 9 bases between. CDR3 protein: CASSFLQGYEQYF. CDR3 bases: TGTGCCAGCAGCTTCCTCCAGGGCTACGAGCAGTACTTC.

This chain joins TRBV28 and TRBJ2-5; D is tentatively TRBD1 or TRBD2 (5 bases each). V was clipped by 6 bases and J by 5 bases, with 13 bases between them. The CDR3 runs 13 residues. Per the germline V gene, CDR1 is MDHEN and CDR2 is SYDVKM. CDR3 amino acids: CASRRQGEETQYF. The CDR3, as DNA: TGTGCCAGCAGACGTCAAGGGGAGGAGACCCAGTACTTC. The full variable domain, completed using reference TRBV28 and TRBJ2-5, is DVKVTQSSRYLVKRTGEKVFLECVQDMDHENMFWYRQDPGLGLRLIYFSYDVKMKEKGDIPEGYSVSREKKERFSLILESASTNQTSMYLCASRRQGEETQYFGPGTRLLVL.

The genes are TRBV19 and TRBJ1-1; the D is unclear. This CDR3 is built from 13 residues. V was trimmed by 1 base and J by 0 bases, leaving 3 bases between them. The germline CDR1 and CDR2 sequences are LNHDA and SQIVND (reference sequence). The CDR3 DNA follows: TGTGCCAGTAGTATAGCCCTGAACACTGAAGCTTTCTTT. This codes for CASSIALNTEAFF.

J is TRBJ2-5 and V is TRBV2, with D unresolved. From germline, CDR1 is SNHLY and CDR2 FYNNEI. CDR3 size: 10 residues. V was cut by 7 bases and J by 5 bases, with 5 bases left in between. CDR3 loop: CASMEETQYF. DNA of the CDR3: TGTGCCAGCATGGAGGAGACCCAGTACTTC.

This clone was counted a few times. The chain is built from TRBV5-1 and TRBJ2-1; TRBD2 is a possible D gene (6 bases). CDR3 length: 14 residues. V gave up 0 bases and J gave up 4 bases, with 8 bases separating them. CDR1 is SGHRS, CDR2 YFSETQ, per germline. The chain's CDR3 is CASSLGGRYNEQFF. CDR3 nucleotides: TGCGCCAGCAGCTTGGGAGGGAGGTACAATGAGCAGTTCTTC.

This clone showed up just once. V is TRBV5-6 and J is TRBJ2-5; D is unclear. There are 13 residues in the CDR3. V dropped 4 bases and J dropped 4 bases, with 11 bases sitting between them. The germline V gene encodes CDR1 SGHDT and CDR2 YYEEEE. The CDR3 reads CASSPDNRETQYF. CDR3 coding DNA: TGTGCCAGCAGCCCGGATAATCGAGAGACCCAGTACTTC.

The chain joins TRBV28 to TRBJ2-7, with 7 bases lining up with TRBD1. The CDR3 extends over 14 amino acids. Germline CDR1 reads MDHEN; CDR2 reads SYDVKM. The V gene end was trimmed by 4 bases and the J gene end by 7 bases; junction bases not matched to a gene: 10. The CDR3 DNA reads as TGTGCCAGCAGTTCGGGACAGATGGTGCGGGAGCAGTACTTC. Protein sequence: CASSSGQMVREQYF.

The J gene is TRBJ2-7, the V gene TRBV30; 7 bases are shared with TRBD1. The CDR3 is 11 amino acids. With 5 bases clipped from V and 5 bases from J, the junction kept 3 bases outside the gene matches. The V gene's germline CDR1 is GTSNPN and CDR2 SVGIG (reference sequence). This CDR3 is CAWDRDHEQYF. CDR3 nucleotide sequence: TGTGCCTGGGACAGGGACCACGAGCAGTACTTC.

The chain carries TRBV29-1 and TRBJ1-1, with 7 bases aligning to TRBD1. Germline CDR1 and CDR2: SQVTM and ANQGSEA. The trim removed 3 bases at V and 4 bases at J, leaving 2 bases unmatched. The CDR3 contains 12 residues. The CDR3: CSVERGPTEAFF. The CDR3 DNA follows: TGCAGCGTTGAGAGGGGGCCCACTGAAGCTTTCTTT.

This clone was recorded a few times. This chain joins TRBV25-1 and TRBJ2-7; 7 nucleotides align to TRBD2. Trimming cost V 2 bases and J 0 bases; bases outside gene matches: 7. CDR1 and CDR2 from the germline V gene are MGHDK and SYGVNS. The CDR3 runs to 16 residues. CDR3 coding DNA: TGTGCCAGCAGTGAACGGGCGGGGGACGACTCCTACGAGCAGTACTTC. Translating it yields CASSERAGDDSYEQYF.

The rearrangement joins TRBV29-1 to TRBJ2-2, with D perhaps matching TRBD1 (5 bases). The V gene's germline CDR1 is SQVTM and CDR2 ANQGSEA. The CDR3 has 12 residues. Trimming removed 7 bases from V and 1 base from J, with 7 bases in between. The CDR3 is CSGGRNTGELFF. The CDR3 region has the DNA TGCAGCGGGGGCCGGAACACCGGGGAGCTGTTTTTT.

The chain recombines TRBV11-3 with TRBJ1-5; maybe TRBD1 (5 bases). CDR1 is SGHNT, CDR2 YENEEA, per germline. The V gene lost 3 bases and the J gene lost 3 bases, with 9 bases spanning the gap. This CDR3 contains 14 residues. The chain's CDR3 is CASSFGTLNQPQHF. The CDR3 bases are TGTGCCAGCAGCTTTGGGACTCTCAATCAGCCCCAGCATTTT.

This chain connects TRBV7-2 to TRBJ1-6; D is ambiguous. CDR1 SGHTA and CDR2 FQGNSA come from the germline V gene. This CDR3 is built from 15 residues. V shed 0 bases and J shed 5 bases, with 8 bases lying between them. CDR3 coding DNA: TGTGCCAGCAGCTTAGCGGGAAGGGATAATTCACCCCTCCACTTT. This translates into CASSLAGRDNSPLHF.

This rearrangement joins TRBV30 to TRBJ2-3; possible D gene TRBD2, 5 bases. Germline V gene lookup returns CDR1 GTSNPN and CDR2 SVGIG (reference sequence). V was pared by 5 bases and J by 10 bases, with 19 bases between. CDR3 length equals 13 residues. CDR3 nucleotide sequence: TGTGCCTGGGGAGGACGGAACGAGGGAGCGCAGTATTTT. Its protein is CAWGGRNEGAQYF.

In this sample, this clone turned up a few times. Germline is not matched at one junction end, which may reflect a read error. This chain connects TRBV7-7 to TRBJ2-5; 13 nucleotides match TRBD2. The CDR3 has 16 amino acids. The germline gives CDR1 SSHAT, CDR2 FNYEAQ (reference sequence). The CDR3 DNA reads TGTGCTAGCAGTCCCGGACTAGCGGGGGTCCAAGAGACCCAGTACTTC. This encodes CASSPGLAGVQETQYF.

The genes are TRBV2 and TRBJ1-6; the D gene is possibly TRBD1 (5 bases). The CDR3 consists of 13 residues. CDR1 SNHLY and CDR2 FYNNEI come from the germline V gene. The V end was cut by 7 bases, the J end by 7 bases, with 11 bases between. CDR3 sequence: CASKDTENSPLHF. The DNA for the CDR3 is TGTGCCAGCAAGGACACTGAAAATTCACCCCTCCACTTT.